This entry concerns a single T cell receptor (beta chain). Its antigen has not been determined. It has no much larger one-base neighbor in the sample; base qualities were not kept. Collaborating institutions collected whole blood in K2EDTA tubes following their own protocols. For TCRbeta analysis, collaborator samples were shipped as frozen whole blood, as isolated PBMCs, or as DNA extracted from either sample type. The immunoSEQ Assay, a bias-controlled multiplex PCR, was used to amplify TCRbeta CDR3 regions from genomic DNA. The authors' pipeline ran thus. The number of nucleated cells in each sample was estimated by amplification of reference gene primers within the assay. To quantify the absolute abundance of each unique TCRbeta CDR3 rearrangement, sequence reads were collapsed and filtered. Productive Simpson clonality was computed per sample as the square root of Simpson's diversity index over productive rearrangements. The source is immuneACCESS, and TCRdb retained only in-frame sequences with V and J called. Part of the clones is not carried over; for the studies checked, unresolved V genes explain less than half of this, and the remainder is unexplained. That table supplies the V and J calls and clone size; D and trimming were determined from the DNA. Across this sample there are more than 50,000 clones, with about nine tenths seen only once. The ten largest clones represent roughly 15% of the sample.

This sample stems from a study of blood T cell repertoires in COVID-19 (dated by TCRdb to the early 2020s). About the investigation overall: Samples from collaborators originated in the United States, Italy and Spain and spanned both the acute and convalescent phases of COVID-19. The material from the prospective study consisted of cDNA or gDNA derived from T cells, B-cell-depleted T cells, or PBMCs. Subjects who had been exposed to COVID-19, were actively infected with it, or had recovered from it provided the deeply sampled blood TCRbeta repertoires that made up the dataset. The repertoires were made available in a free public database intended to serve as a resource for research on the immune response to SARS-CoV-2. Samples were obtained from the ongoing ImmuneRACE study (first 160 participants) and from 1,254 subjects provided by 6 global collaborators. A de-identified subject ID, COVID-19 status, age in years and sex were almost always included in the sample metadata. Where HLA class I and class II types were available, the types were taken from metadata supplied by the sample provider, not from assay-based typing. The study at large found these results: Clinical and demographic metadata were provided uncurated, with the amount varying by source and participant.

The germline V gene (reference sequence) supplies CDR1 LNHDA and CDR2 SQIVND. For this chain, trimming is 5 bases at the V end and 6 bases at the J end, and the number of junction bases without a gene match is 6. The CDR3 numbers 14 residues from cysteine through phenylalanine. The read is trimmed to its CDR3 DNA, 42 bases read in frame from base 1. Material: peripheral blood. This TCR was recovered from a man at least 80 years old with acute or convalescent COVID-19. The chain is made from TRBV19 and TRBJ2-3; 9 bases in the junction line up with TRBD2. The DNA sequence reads TGTGCCAGTAGTCTGCTAGCGGGGTCTGATACGCAGTATTTT. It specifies CASSLLAGSDTQYF.